This is a list of T cell receptor beta chains from one sample in a study of CXCR3-negative and CXCR3-positive naive CD8 T cells. From its re-call of the 5' RACE reads, TCRdb lists each CDR3 protein once, without DNA. The sample totals around 95,000 distinct CDR3 sequences. The source material was naive CXCR3+ CD8+ T cells from blood. These receptors all come from a human donor in good health. Some clones in this sample may be carry-over from other donors' samples. Each CDR3 is given with its conserved first and last residue.

j_call v_call cdr3_aa
TRBJ2-1 TRBV12-3/TRBV12-4 CASSPLLAGSYNEQFF
TRBJ2-7 TRBV2 CASSDLGPLSYEQYF
TRBJ2-7 TRBV7-9 CASSLTATYEQYF
TRBJ2-7 TRBV20-1 CSARGSGAYEQYF
TRBJ2-1 TRBV7-9 CASSPISGGVEYNEQFF
TRBJ2-7 TRBV7-2 CASSPGLAGGLYEQYF
TRBJ2-7 TRBV7-9 CASSLAAGQRFYEQYF
TRBJ2-3 TRBV2 CASKKGQYSTDTQYF
TRBJ1-4 TRBV7-9 CASSLETNEKLFF
TRBJ2-1 TRBV15 CATSRDLGDSYNEQFF
TRBJ2-1 TRBV19 CASSLWVDNNEQFF
TRBJ2-7 TRBV5-5 CASSPRTGVSYEQYF
TRBJ2-7 TRBV2 CASMGQGGRKQYF
TRBJ2-6 TRBV7-2 CASSSLLAGLSGANVLTF
TRBJ2-2 TRBV29-1 CSVARTGNTGELFF
TRBJ2-7 TRBV14 CARSQDFGDYEQYF
TRBJ2-1 TRBV28 CASSFRTGASGNEQFF
TRBJ2-7 TRBV7-3 CASSLGRNYEQYF
TRBJ2-1 TRBV19 CASSRAGVPGREQFF
TRBJ2-7 TRBV29-1 CSGSSGEGPLGQYF
TRBJ2-7 TRBV12-5 CASGLAAGALSEQYF
TRBJ2-2 TRBV12-3/TRBV12-4 CASSGLVEGGQGATGELFF
TRBJ2-7 TRBV6-6 CASSGAGRASRNSYEQYF
TRBJ2-1 TRBV9 CASSLPGQGDVEQFF
TRBJ2-1 TRBV27 CASSFPLAGGSGEQFF
TRBJ2-5 TRBV7-2 CASSHRLDLETQYF
TRBJ2-3 TRBV29-1 CSVEGVAGGSGGSTDTQYF
TRBJ2-7 TRBV7-8 CASSPWTDDSAQHSYEQYF
TRBJ2-7 TRBV9 CASSGPSINEQYF
TRBJ2-2 TRBV29-1 CSVEVSANTGELFF
TRBJ2-5 TRBV11-3 CASSLGIGAETQYF
TRBJ1-2 TRBV20-1 CSARDRGRVNYGYTF
TRBJ2-1 TRBV19 CASSIDRGMVNEQFF
TRBJ2-7 TRBV20-1 CSAPGDSRFYEQYF
TRBJ1-1 TRBV7-8 CASSLLEDMNTEAFF